A single sample is the source of the 21 T cell receptor beta chains below, sequenced in a study of OX40 agonist ivuxolimab in advanced cancers. TCRdb keeps only in-frame clones here, not all; method: immunoSEQ multiplex PCR. Among some 67,000 clones listed, 70% to 90% were seen once. The sample here was CD4+ or CD8+ T cells sorted from blood, taken in a trial of the OX40 agonist ivuxolimab. These receptors were collected from an adult with an advanced solid tumor such as melanoma, head and neck, liver or kidney cancer.

Of note for this clone: Other DNA sequences in the same sample also yield this CDR3. The chain recombines TRBV27 with TRBJ2-3, with D hard to call. CDR1 is MNHEY and CDR2 is SMNVEV in the germline V gene (reference sequence). The CDR3 extends over 13 amino acids. With 6 bases removed from V and 0 bases from J, the gap between germline ends came to 7 bases. CDR3 DNA sequence: TGTGCCAGCAGGGGTACTAGCACAGATACGCAGTATTTT. Its protein product is CASRGTSTDTQYF.

The genes are TRBV5-1 and TRBJ2-3; D could derive from TRBD1 or TRBD2 (5 bases each). With 6 bases removed from V and 2 bases from J, the gap between germline ends came to 16 bases. The CDR3 contains 15 residues. The germline CDR1 and CDR2 sequences are SGHRS and YFSETQ. CDR3 residues: CASTRDRLYTDTQYF. CDR3 in DNA: TGCGCCAGCACCCGGGACCGACTATACACAGATACGCAGTATTTT.

This chain links TRBV28 with TRBJ1-5, with TRBD1 as a possible D gene (6 bases). This CDR3 is 14 amino acids long. CDR1 is MDHEN and CDR2 is SYDVKM in the germline V gene. The ends were cut back, 0 bases at V and 6 bases at J, with 9 bases in the middle. CDR3: CASSLWGASQPQHF. The DNA for the CDR3 is TGTGCCAGCAGTTTATGGGGGGCTAGTCAGCCCCAGCATTTT.

The gene calls are TRBV9 and TRBJ2-1; D remains unclear. Trimming left V 0 bases short and J 0 bases short, with 4 bases between. Germline V lookup: CDR1 SGDLS, CDR2 YYNGEE. CDR3 length: 14 residues. CDR3 nucleotide sequence: TGTGCCAGCAGCGTAGACGGCTCCTACAATGAGCAGTTCTTC. The encoded protein is CASSVDGSYNEQFF. Using reference TRBV9 and TRBJ2-1 for the parts outside the CDR3, the full variable domain is DSGVTQTPKHLITATGQRVTLRCSPRSGDLSVYWYQQSLDQGLQFLIQYYNGEERAKGNILERFSAQQFPDLHSELNLSSLELGDSALYFCASSVDGSYNEQFFGPGTRLTVL.

The count of this clone is one. V is TRBV7-3 and J is TRBJ2-2; 14 bases map to TRBD2. The CDR3 is made up of 17 amino acids. J was trimmed by 6 bases and V by 6 bases; bases with no gene match: 9. Germline V CDR1 and CDR2: SGHTA, FQGTGA. In nucleotides, the CDR3 is TGTGCCAGCAGATCCGGGACTAGCGGGAGTGGACCCGGGGAGCTGTTTTTT. It translates to CASRSGTSGSGPGELFF.

The chain carries TRBV7-9 and TRBJ2-5; D could derive from TRBD1 or TRBD2 (6 bases each). V shed 1 base and J shed 3 bases, with 12 bases lying between them. The CDR3 is made up of 15 amino acids. The germline V gene has CDR1 SEHNR and CDR2 FQNEAQ (reference sequence). The CDR3 DNA sequence: TGTGCCAGCAGCTTAGTAGGGGGGCAAAAAGAGACCCAGTACTTC. Translation gives CASSLVGGQKETQYF.

V gene TRBV5-1 combines with J gene TRBJ2-5; D uncertain. This CDR3 comprises 14 residues. The V and J ends lost 4 bases and 0 bases respectively, with 10 bases between them. Looked up from germline, CDR1 is SGHRS and CDR2 is YFSETQ. CDR3 in amino acids: CASSPRRNQETQYF. CDR3 bases: TGCGCCAGCAGCCCCCGACGGAACCAAGAGACCCAGTACTTC.

The chain carries TRBV27 and TRBJ1-2; D is possibly TRBD1 (6 bases). Germline-derived CDR1 and CDR2 are MNHEY and SMNVEV (reference sequence). CDR3 length: 13 amino acids. V was cut by 5 bases and J by 8 bases, with 15 bases left in between. The CDR3 DNA reads TGTGCCAGCAGTGCGGGGCAGGGGAACGGCTACACCTTC. Translated: CASSAGQGNGYTF.

This clone was detected a few times. The chain carries TRBV9 and TRBJ2-7; 8 bases agree with TRBD1. The trim removed 0 bases at V and 9 bases at J, leaving 8 bases unmatched. The CDR3 has 14 amino acids. CDR1 and CDR2 (germline): SGDLS, YYNGEE. The CDR3, as DNA: TGTGCCAGCAGCGTAGCCCCGGACAGGGACGGGCAGTACTTC. It specifies CASSVAPDRDGQYF.

This clone was found a few times. The gene calls are TRBV14 and TRBJ2-6, with 9 bases aligning to TRBD1. This CDR3 is 16 amino acids long. CDR1 SGHDN and CDR2 FVKESK come from the germline V gene. J gave up 4 bases and V 3 bases, and 4 bases lay outside the gene matches. The CDR3 sequence: CASSHDRGTGANVLTF. The CDR3 nucleotides read TGTGCCAGCAGCCACGACAGGGGGACGGGGGCCAACGTCCTGACTTTC.

The chain joins TRBV28 to TRBJ2-5, with 14 bases matching TRBD2. The CDR3 has 17 residues. The trim removed 5 bases at V and 4 bases at J, leaving 9 bases unmatched. Germline CDR1 is MDHEN and CDR2 is SYDVKM. The CDR3 DNA reads as TGTGCCAGCAGTCCCCTTGGGACTAGCGGGAGTGGAGAGACCCAGTACTTC. Encoded protein: CASSPLGTSGSGETQYF.

The rearrangement uses TRBV19 and TRBJ2-2; 9 bases agree with TRBD1. The CDR3 covers 15 residues. Germline CDR1 is LNHDA and CDR2 is SQIVND (reference sequence). Trimming removed 9 bases from V and 6 bases from J; junction bases left unmatched: 11. This CDR3 is CARGQGGSNPGELFF. The CDR3 DNA reads as TGTGCCAGGGGACAGGGTGGGTCTAATCCCGGGGAGCTGTTTTTT. Using reference TRBV19 and TRBJ2-2 for the parts outside the CDR3, the full variable domain is DGGITQSPKYLFRKEGQNVTLSCEQNLNHDAMYWYRQDPGQGLRLIYYSQIVNDFQKGDIAEGYSVSREKKESFPLTVTSAQKNPTAFYLCARGQGGSNPGELFFGEGSRLTVL.

This chain connects TRBV7-2 to TRBJ1-5, with 9 positions matching TRBD1. Germline CDR1 is SGHTA and CDR2 is FQGNSA. The V gene end was trimmed by 5 bases and the J gene end by 5 bases; junction bases not matched to a gene: 4. The CDR3 is 14 amino acids. The CDR3: CASSADRGYQPQHF. CDR3 DNA sequence: TGTGCCAGCAGCGCGGACAGGGGTTATCAGCCCCAGCATTTT.

The rearrangement links TRBV4-2 to TRBJ2-3, with unresolved D. CDR3 length: 13 amino acids. V gave up 1 base and J gave up 3 bases, with 5 bases separating them. CDR1 and CDR2 (germline): LGHNA, YNFKEQ. In nucleotides, the CDR3 is TGTGCCAGCAGCCAAGGCGAGACAGATACGCAGTATTTT. Its translation is CASSQGETDTQYF.

The chain recombines TRBV6-1 with TRBJ2-7, with D uncertain. The CDR3 extends over 15 amino acids. Germline CDR1 is MNHNS and CDR2 is SASEGT. Trimming took off 1 base at V and 5 bases at J, with 15 bases between the two ends. DNA of the CDR3: TGTGCCAGCAGTGAAGTGTTTGGTCAGGCCGACGAGCAGTACTTC. As protein: CASSEVFGQADEQYF.

V gene TRBV7-6 combines with J gene TRBJ1-3, with a possible D match to TRBD1 (6 bases). Per the germline V gene, CDR1 is SGHVS and CDR2 is FNYEAQ. The V gene lost 5 bases and the J gene lost 2 bases, with 13 bases spanning the gap. The CDR3 runs to 15 residues. CDR3 DNA: TGTGCCAGCAGCCGGCTTACAGGGACTGGAAACACCATATATTTT. It yields the protein CASSRLTGTGNTIYF.

The rearrangement joins TRBV10-1 to TRBJ2-2; tentatively, D is TRBD2 (6 bases). V lost 3 bases and J 1 base, leaving 15 bases between the germline ends. CDR1 is WNHNN and CDR2 is SYGVQD in the germline V gene (reference sequence). The CDR3 loop spans 17 amino acids. The CDR3 nucleotides are TGCGCCAGCAGTGATAAAGGCTACGGGGGGAACACCGGGGAGCTGTTTTTT. The encoded protein is CASSDKGYGGNTGELFF.

The chain uses TRBV6-1 and TRBJ2-7; D not resolved. CDR3 length equals 13 residues. The V gene's germline CDR1 is MNHNS and CDR2 SASEGT. Trimming cost V 6 bases and J 3 bases, with 12 bases left between them. The DNA for the CDR3 is TGTGCCAGCAGCTCAGGACCTAACTACGAGCAGTACTTC. Its protein is CASSSGPNYEQYF.

This clone occurred a few times. The rearrangement links TRBV6-5 to TRBJ1-2, with D possibly TRBD1 on 5 matching bases. Per the germline V gene, CDR1 is MNHEY and CDR2 is SVGAGI. This CDR3 is 15 amino acids long. V was shortened by 0 bases and J by 3 bases, with 11 bases between the two germline ends. CDR3 sequence reads: CASSYSGHGDYGYTF. The DNA for the CDR3 is TGTGCCAGCAGTTACTCGGGGCACGGAGACTATGGCTACACCTTC.

This clone was picked up one time. For the CDR3, the DNA is TGTGCCAGCAGCCGCATGGGGGGCGGGGGTTACAATGAGCAGTTCTTC. Its protein is CASSRMGGGGYNEQFF. The chain has TRBV28 and TRBJ2-1, with D maybe TRBD2 (7 bases). This CDR3 spans 16 amino acids. The ends were cut back, 6 bases at V and 4 bases at J, with 19 bases in the middle. Per the germline V gene, CDR1 is MDHEN and CDR2 is SYDVKM.

The chain has TRBV11-2 and TRBJ2-7, with a weak D call TRBD1 (5 bases). CDR1 is SGHAT, CDR2 FQNNGV, per germline. The germline V and J ends were trimmed by 0 bases and 0 bases, with 12 bases remaining between them. This CDR3 has 16 residues. The CDR3: CASSLEPQGISYEQYF. For the CDR3, the DNA is TGTGCCAGCAGCTTAGAGCCTCAGGGAATCTCCTACGAGCAGTACTTC.